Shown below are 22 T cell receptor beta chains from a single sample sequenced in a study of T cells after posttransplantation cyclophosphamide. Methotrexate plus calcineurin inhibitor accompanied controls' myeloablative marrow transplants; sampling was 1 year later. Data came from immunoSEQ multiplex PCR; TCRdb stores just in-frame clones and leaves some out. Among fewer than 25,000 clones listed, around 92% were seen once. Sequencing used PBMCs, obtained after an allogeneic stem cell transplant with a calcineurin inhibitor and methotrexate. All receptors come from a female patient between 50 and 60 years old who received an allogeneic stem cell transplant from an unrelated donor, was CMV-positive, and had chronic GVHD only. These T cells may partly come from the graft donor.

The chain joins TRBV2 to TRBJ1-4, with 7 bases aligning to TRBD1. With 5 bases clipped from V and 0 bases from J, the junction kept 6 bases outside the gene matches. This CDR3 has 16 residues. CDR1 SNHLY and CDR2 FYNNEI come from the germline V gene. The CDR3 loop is CASSWDSAATNEKLFF. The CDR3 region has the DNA TGTGCCAGCAGTTGGGACAGCGCCGCAACTAATGAAAAACTGTTTTTT.

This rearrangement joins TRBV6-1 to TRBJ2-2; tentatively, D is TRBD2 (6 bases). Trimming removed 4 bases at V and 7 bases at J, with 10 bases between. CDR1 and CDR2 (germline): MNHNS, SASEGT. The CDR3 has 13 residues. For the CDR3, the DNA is TGTGCCAGCAGTGGGGGACTGGACGGGGAGCTGTTTTTT. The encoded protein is CASSGGLDGELFF.

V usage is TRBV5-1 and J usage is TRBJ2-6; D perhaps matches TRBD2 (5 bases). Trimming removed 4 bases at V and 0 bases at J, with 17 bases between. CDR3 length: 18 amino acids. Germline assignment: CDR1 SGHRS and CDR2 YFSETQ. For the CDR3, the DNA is TGCGCCAGCAGCCACCGATGGGAGAGATACTCTGGGGCCAACGTCCTGACTTTC. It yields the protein CASSHRWERYSGANVLTF.

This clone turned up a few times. This CDR3 is CASSKEHRVGGGTEAFF. CDR3 sequence (DNA): TGTGCCAGCAGTAAAGAACACAGGGTCGGAGGCGGCACTGAAGCTTTCTTT. This rearrangement joins TRBV6-4 to TRBJ1-1, with D perhaps TRBD1 (6 bases). Trimming pared 5 bases from V and 4 bases from J, leaving 23 bases between. Germline CDR1 is MRHNA and CDR2 is SNTAGT. CDR3 length equals 17 residues.

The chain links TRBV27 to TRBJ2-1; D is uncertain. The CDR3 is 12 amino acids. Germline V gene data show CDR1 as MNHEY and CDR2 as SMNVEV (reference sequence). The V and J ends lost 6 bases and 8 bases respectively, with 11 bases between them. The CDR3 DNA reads TGTGCCAGCAGGGAGAGTTGGGATGAGCAGTTCTTC. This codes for CASRESWDEQFF.

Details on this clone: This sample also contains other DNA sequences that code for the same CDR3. The CDR3 here is CASSLSTGAVNGYTF. DNA for the CDR3: TGTGCCAGCAGCTTATCGACAGGGGCAGTTAACGGCTACACCTTC. The V and J genes are TRBV5-4 and TRBJ1-2, with 8 nucleotides matching TRBD1. This CDR3 spans 15 amino acids. Looked up from germline, CDR1 is SGHNT and CDR2 is YYREEE (reference sequence). Germline trimming cut 2 bases from V and 8 bases from J; bases unmatched to any gene: 11.

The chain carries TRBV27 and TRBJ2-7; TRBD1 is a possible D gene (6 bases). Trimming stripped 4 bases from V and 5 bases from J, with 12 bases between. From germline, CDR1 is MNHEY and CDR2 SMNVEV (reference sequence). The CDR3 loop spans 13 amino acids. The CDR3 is CASSYRDPNEQYF. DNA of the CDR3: TGTGCCAGCAGTTACAGGGACCCCAACGAGCAGTACTTC.

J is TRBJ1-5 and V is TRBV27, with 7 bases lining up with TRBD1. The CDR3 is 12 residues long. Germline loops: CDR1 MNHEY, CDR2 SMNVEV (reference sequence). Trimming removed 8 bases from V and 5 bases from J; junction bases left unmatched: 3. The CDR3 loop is CASGQVDQPQHF. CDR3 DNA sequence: TGTGCCAGCGGACAGGTGGATCAGCCCCAGCATTTT.

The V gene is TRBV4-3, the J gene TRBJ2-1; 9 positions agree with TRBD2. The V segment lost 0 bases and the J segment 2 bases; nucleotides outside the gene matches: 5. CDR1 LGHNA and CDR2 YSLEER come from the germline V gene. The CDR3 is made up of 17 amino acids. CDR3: CASSQEAPSGTYNEQFF. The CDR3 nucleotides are TGCGCCAGCAGCCAAGAAGCCCCTAGCGGGACCTACAATGAGCAGTTCTTC.

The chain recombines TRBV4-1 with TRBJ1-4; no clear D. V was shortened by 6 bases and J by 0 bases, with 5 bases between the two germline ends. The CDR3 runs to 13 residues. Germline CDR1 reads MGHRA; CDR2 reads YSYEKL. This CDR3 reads CASSAATNEKLFF. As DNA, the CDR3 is TGCGCCAGCAGTGCGGCAACTAATGAAAAACTGTTTTTT.

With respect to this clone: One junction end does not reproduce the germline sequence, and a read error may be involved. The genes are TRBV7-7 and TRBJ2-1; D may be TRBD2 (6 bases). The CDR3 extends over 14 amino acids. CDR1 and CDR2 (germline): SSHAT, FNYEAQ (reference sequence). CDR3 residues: CASSSGTLDNEQFF. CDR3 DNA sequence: TGTGCTAGCAGCTCCGGGACTCTAGACAATGAGCAGTTCTTC. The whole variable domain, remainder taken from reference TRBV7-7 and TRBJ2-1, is GAGVSQSPRYKVTKRGQDVTLRCDPISSHATLYWYQQALGQGPEFLTYFNYEAQPDKSGLPSDRFSAERPEGSISTLTIQRTEQRDSAMYRCASSSGTLDNEQFFGPGTRLTVL.

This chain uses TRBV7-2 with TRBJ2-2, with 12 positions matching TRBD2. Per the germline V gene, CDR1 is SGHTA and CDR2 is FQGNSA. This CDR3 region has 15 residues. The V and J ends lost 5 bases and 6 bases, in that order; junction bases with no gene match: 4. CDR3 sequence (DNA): TGTGCCAGCAGCATCGGACTAGCGGGATCCGGGGAGCTGTTTTTT. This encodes CASSIGLAGSGELFF.

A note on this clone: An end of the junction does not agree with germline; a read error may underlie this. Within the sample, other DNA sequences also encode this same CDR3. In DNA form, the CDR3 reads TGTGCCAGTAGTCCTCGACTAGCGGCGGGTAGCACGGATACGCAGTATTTT. It encodes CASSPRLAAGSTDTQYF. The chain combines TRBV19 with TRBJ2-3; TRBD2 matches at 9 bases. Germline CDR1 and CDR2: LNHDA and SQIVND (reference sequence). CDR3 length: 17 amino acids.

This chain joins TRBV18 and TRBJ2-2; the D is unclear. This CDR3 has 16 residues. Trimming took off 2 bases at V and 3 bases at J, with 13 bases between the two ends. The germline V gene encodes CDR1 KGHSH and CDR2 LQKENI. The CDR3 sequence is CASSPSQHGYTGELFF. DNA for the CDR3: TGTGCCAGCTCACCATCCCAACATGGTTACACCGGGGAGCTGTTTTTT.

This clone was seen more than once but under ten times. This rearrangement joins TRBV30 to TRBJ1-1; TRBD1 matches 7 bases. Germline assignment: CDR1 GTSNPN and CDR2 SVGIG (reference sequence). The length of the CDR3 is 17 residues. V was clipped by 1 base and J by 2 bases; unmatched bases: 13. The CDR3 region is CAWSGLGGGDDNTEAFF. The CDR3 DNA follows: TGTGCCTGGAGTGGTTTAGGAGGGGGCGACGATAACACTGAAGCTTTCTTT.

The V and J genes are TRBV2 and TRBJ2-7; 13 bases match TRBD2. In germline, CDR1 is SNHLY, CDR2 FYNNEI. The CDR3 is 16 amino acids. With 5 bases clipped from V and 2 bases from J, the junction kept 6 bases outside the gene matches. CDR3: CASSPPGLAGTYEQYF. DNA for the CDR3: TGTGCCAGCAGTCCTCCGGGACTAGCGGGAACCTACGAGCAGTACTTC.

DNA of the CDR3: TGTGCCAGCAGCACGGGACTAGCGGGAGAAGAGACCCAGTACTTC. Translating it yields CASSTGLAGEETQYF. The genes are TRBV5-4 and TRBJ2-5, with 14 bases aligning to TRBD2. V lost 4 bases to trimming and J lost 3 bases; unmatched junction nucleotides: 2. Germline CDR1 reads SGHNT; CDR2 reads YYREEE (reference sequence). This CDR3 contains 15 residues.

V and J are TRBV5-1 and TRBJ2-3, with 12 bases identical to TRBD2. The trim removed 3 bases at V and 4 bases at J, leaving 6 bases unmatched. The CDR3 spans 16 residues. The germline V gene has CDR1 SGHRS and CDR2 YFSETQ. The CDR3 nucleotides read TGCGCCAGCAGCTGGAGACTAGCGGGAGACCCAGATACGCAGTATTTT. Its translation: CASSWRLAGDPDTQYF.

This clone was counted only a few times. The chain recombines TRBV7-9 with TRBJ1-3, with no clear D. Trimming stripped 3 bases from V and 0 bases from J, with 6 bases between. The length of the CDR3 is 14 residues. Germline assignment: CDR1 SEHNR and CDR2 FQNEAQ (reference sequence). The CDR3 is CASSLGSSGNTIYF. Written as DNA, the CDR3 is TGTGCCAGCAGCTTGGGCAGCTCTGGAAACACCATATATTTT.

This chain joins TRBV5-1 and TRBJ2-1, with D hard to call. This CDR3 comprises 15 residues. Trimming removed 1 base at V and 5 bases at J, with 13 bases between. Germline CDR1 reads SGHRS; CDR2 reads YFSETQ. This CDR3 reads CASSLFPGQNNEQFF. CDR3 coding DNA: TGCGCCAGCAGCTTGTTTCCGGGTCAGAACAATGAGCAGTTCTTC.

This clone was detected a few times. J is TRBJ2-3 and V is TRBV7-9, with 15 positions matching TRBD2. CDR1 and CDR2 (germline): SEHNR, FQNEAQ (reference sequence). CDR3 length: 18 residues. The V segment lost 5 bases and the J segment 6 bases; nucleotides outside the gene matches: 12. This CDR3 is CASSLLYRGTSGGDTQYF. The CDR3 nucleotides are TGTGCCAGCAGCCTACTATACCGCGGGACTAGCGGGGGGGATACGCAGTATTTT.

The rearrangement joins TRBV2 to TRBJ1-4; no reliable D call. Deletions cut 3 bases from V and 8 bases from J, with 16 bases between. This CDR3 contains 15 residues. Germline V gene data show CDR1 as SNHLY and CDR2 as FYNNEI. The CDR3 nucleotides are TGTGCCAGCAGTGATGGGAGAACAGTCGCAGAAAAACTGTTTTTT. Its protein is CASSDGRTVAEKLFF.